A single sample gave rise to the 9 T cell receptor beta chains below, sequenced in a study of tumor and adjacent non-tumor tissue in lung cancer. The library came from three nested PCR rounds adapted from ARM-PCR protocols. In TCRdb, the multiplex PCR reads were re-called with MiXCR into one record per CDR3 protein. The data show roughly 66,000 distinct CDR3 sequences, around four fifths seen once. This sample's RNA came from whole unsorted tissue. Sequencing was done on a sample of lung tumor tissue. All receptors derive from a man aged 55 to 70 with non-small cell lung cancer.

As concerns this clonotype: A junction end diverges from the germline sequence, so it may reflect a read error. The chain carries TRBV6-1 and TRBJ2-7; D remains unclear. Germline V CDR1 and CDR2: MNHNS, SASEGT. This CDR3 spans 15 amino acids. The CDR3 DNA reads TGTGCCAACAGTGTAAATACACAGTGGACCTACGAGCAGTACTTC. It codes for CANSVNTQWTYEQYF.

About this clonotype: Given the absence of the conserved phenylalanine or tryptophan at the CDR3 end, a read error is likely. The V call is TRBV20-1, the J call TRBJ1-3, with TRBD1 matching over 7 bases. There are 14 residues in the CDR3. Germline-derived CDR1 and CDR2 are DFQATT and SNEGSKA (reference sequence). The CDR3 loop reads CTARERGLGNTIYL. CDR3 nucleotide sequence: TGCACTGCACGGGAGAGGGGGCTCGGAAACACCATATATTTA.

Regarding this clonotype: This sequence may be a read error, since a much larger clone differs from it by one base. This sequence joins TRBV5-1 and TRBJ2-7; D gene uncertain. The CDR3 length is 12 residues. Trimming removed 6 bases at V and 0 bases at J, with 7 bases between. Germline V gene data show CDR1 as SGHRS and CDR2 as YFSETQ. CDR3 protein: CASNFDSYEQYF. The DNA of the CDR3 is TGCGCCAGCAACTTCGACTCCTACGAGCAGTACTTC.

With respect to this clonotype: Mismatch with germline at one junction end may stem from a read error. The chain has TRBV20-1 and TRBJ2-1, with a tentative D call TRBD2 (6 bases). The V gene's germline CDR1 is DFQATT and CDR2 SNEGSKA (reference sequence). CDR3 size: 16 residues. The CDR3 DNA sequence: TGCAGTGCTAGAGGACAACTAGCTCTTCGTAGGAATGAGCAGTTCTTT. Its translation: CSARGQLALRRNEQFF.

Details on this clonotype: The CDR3 does not end in the conserved phenylalanine or tryptophan, so this is likely a read error. V is TRBV12-3 or TRBV12-4 and J is TRBJ2-1; weak D call: TRBD1 (6 bases). The CDR3 sequence is 14 residues long. V lost 4 bases, J lost 9 bases, and 16 bases lay in between. In DNA, the CDR3 is TGTGCCAGCAGTTCAAGCGGTCCCAGGGGTGAGCAGTTCCCC. Its protein product is CASSSSGPRGEQFP.

This clonotype appeared a few times. The chain recombines TRBV5-1 with TRBJ2-4; TRBD1 is a possible D gene (7 bases). Trimming left V 4 bases short and J 0 bases short, with 17 bases between. In germline, CDR1 is SGHRS, CDR2 YFSETQ. This CDR3 is 17 amino acids long. CDR3 coding DNA: TGCGCCAGCAGCCGTGGCGGGACAGCTCTAGCCAAAAACATTCAGTACTTC. It translates to CASSRGGTALAKNIQYF. The entire variable domain, with the rest obtained from reference TRBV5-1 and TRBJ2-4, is as follows: KAGVTQTPRYLIKTRGQQVTLSCSPISGHRSVSWYQQTPGQGLQFLFEYFSETQRNKGNFPGRFSGRQFSNSRSEMNVSTLELGDSALYLCASSRGGTALAKNIQYFGAGTRLSVL.

The chain is built from TRBV20-1 and TRBJ1-2; a weak D match, TRBD1 (5 bases). The V gene lost 4 bases and the J gene lost 0 bases, with 15 bases spanning the gap. The CDR3 consists of 15 residues. Germline-derived CDR1 and CDR2 are DFQATT and SNEGSKA (reference sequence). For the CDR3, the DNA is TGCAGTGCTATCAATAGGGACGAAACTAACTATGGCTACACCTTC. Translation: CSAINRDETNYGYTF.

V usage is TRBV11-1 and J usage is TRBJ1-1; D possibly corresponds to TRBD1 (5 bases). CDR1 is SGHAT and CDR2 is FQDESV in the germline V gene (reference sequence). The CDR3 covers 13 residues. The chain's CDR3 is CGNSLNPGACAFF. DNA of the CDR3: TGTGGCAACAGCTTAAACCCCGGGGCATGTGCTTTCTTT.

As regards this clonotype: A junction end diverges from the germline sequence, so it may reflect a read error. The CDR3 nucleotides are TGCAGAGCTAGAAATAATCTCGTGGGAAACACTGAAGTTTTCTTT. Amino acid sequence: CRARNNLVGNTEVFF. This rearrangement joins TRBV20-1 to TRBJ1-1; D not resolved. Per the germline V gene, CDR1 is DFQATT and CDR2 is SNEGSKA (reference sequence). The CDR3 spans 15 residues.